This passage covers 26 T cell receptor beta chains from one sample sequenced in a study of radiotherapy plus CTLA-4 blockade in lung cancer. TCRdb's copy holds only in-frame clones and misses some; the assay was immunoSEQ multiplex PCR. The data contain roughly 45,000 clones, 63% of them singletons. Sequences were derived from peripheral blood, sampled from a patient treated with radiotherapy plus ipilimumab. These receptors all stem from a human donor with non-small cell lung cancer who had a partial response to radiotherapy plus ipilimumab.

Points on this clone: The junction and the germline gene differ at one end; a read error may be behind it. V usage is TRBV30 and J usage is TRBJ2-6; D is perhaps TRBD2 (6 bases). Germline V gives CDR1 GTSNPN, CDR2 SVGIG (reference sequence). This CDR3 region has 14 residues. CDR3 nucleotides: TGTGCCTGGTCCAGGGACTCTGGGGCCAACATCCTGACTTTC. It translates to CAWSRDSGANILTF.

This chain links TRBV19 with TRBJ2-6; weak D call: TRBD2 (6 bases). V was cut by 5 bases and J by 2 bases, with 13 bases left in between. CDR1 and CDR2 from the germline V gene are LNHDA and SQIVND (reference sequence). CDR3 length: 16 amino acids. The DNA for the CDR3 is TGTGCCAGTAGTGATGGTGGAGGGCCTGGGGCCAACGTCCTGACTTTC. The encoded protein is CASSDGGGPGANVLTF.

The rearrangement links TRBV6-5 to TRBJ1-6; unclear D gene. The germline V gene has CDR1 MNHEY and CDR2 SVGAGI. The CDR3 extends over 14 amino acids. The V end lost 7 bases, the J end lost 10 bases, and 17 bases lay between the germline ends. CDR3 loop: CASTLGPMGSPLHF. In nucleotides, the CDR3 is TGTGCCAGCACTCTGGGTCCGATGGGCTCACCCCTCCACTTT.

In this sample, this clone turned up once. The chain has TRBV29-1 and TRBJ2-7; 7 bases line up with TRBD1. This CDR3 is 15 amino acids long. Germline V lookup: CDR1 SQVTM, CDR2 ANQGSEA. Trimming cost V 1 base and J 6 bases; bases outside gene matches: 12. The CDR3 sequence is CSVEVGTATSREQYF. CDR3 sequence (DNA): TGCAGCGTTGAAGTCGGGACAGCCACCTCACGCGAGCAGTACTTC.

The sample holds a few counts of this clone. The chain links TRBV9 to TRBJ1-2; 8 bases fit TRBD1. Germline loops: CDR1 SGDLS, CDR2 YYNGEE. The CDR3 sequence is 15 residues long. The junction had 8 bases not matched to a gene; V was cut back by 3 bases and J by 4 bases. The CDR3 region has the DNA TGTGCCAGCAGCGCGCCGGGACAGGAGACCTATGGCTACACCTTC. Residues: CASSAPGQETYGYTF.

V and J are TRBV2 and TRBJ2-1, with TRBD1 as a possible D gene (5 bases). The CDR3 is 12 amino acids. Trimming took off 4 bases at V and 10 bases at J, with 11 bases between the two ends. In germline, CDR1 is SNHLY, CDR2 FYNNEI. In DNA, the CDR3 is TGTGCCAGCAGTGGGCAGGGAAGGGAGCAGTTCTTC. It codes for CASSGQGREQFF.

The table lists this clone with a count of one. The V call is TRBV30, the J call TRBJ1-1; a weak D match, TRBD1 (5 bases). The CDR3 has 16 residues. V gave up 0 bases and J gave up 4 bases, with 18 bases separating them. Germline V gene sequence: CDR1 GTSNPN, CDR2 SVGIG (reference sequence). The DNA of the CDR3 is TGTGCCTGGAGTGTACACACAGGTTTGTGGGCCACTGAAGCTTTCTTT. It yields the protein CAWSVHTGLWATEAFF.

V and J are TRBV7-9 and TRBJ1-2; TRBD1 aligns across 7 bases. The CDR3 has 12 amino acids. Germline V lookup: CDR1 SEHNR, CDR2 FQNEAQ (reference sequence). V gave up 10 bases and J gave up 5 bases; unmatched junction bases: 7. CDR3 loop: CAISGQVYGYTF. The CDR3 DNA is TGTGCCATCTCCGGACAGGTATATGGCTACACCTTC.

This clone was picked up a small number of times. This chain connects TRBV19 to TRBJ1-1, with D hard to call. The CDR3 is made up of 14 amino acids. Trimming removed 3 bases from V and 3 bases from J, with 11 bases in between. Germline V lookup: CDR1 LNHDA, CDR2 SQIVND (reference sequence). CDR3 coding DNA: TGTGCCAGTAGTATGCGGGGATTAGACACTGAAGCTTTCTTT. This sequence encodes CASSMRGLDTEAFF.

This clone occurred once. V and J are TRBV7-2 and TRBJ1-2; no clear D. The ends were cut back, 2 bases at V and 0 bases at J, with 7 bases in the middle. From germline, CDR1 is SGHTA and CDR2 FQGNSA. CDR3 size: 14 residues. For the CDR3, the DNA is TGTGCCAGCAGCTTACAGAAGACTAACTATGGCTACACCTTC. Amino acid sequence: CASSLQKTNYGYTF.

This clone was counted between two and nine times. J is TRBJ1-1 and V is TRBV13; TRBD1 might be the D (5 bases). Germline-derived CDR1 and CDR2 are PRHDT and FYEKMQ (reference sequence). Trimming pared 1 base from V and 0 bases from J, leaving 15 bases between. The CDR3 extends over 17 amino acids. The CDR3 loop reads CASSLAQGTPVNTEAFF. In nucleotides, the CDR3 is TGTGCCAGCAGCTTAGCTCAGGGTACTCCTGTGAACACTGAAGCTTTCTTT.

In its sample, this clone was seen a few times. The J gene is TRBJ1-3, the V gene TRBV5-1, with a weak D call TRBD1 (5 bases). The CDR3 contains 14 residues. Between the trimmed V and J ends, which lost 5 bases and 0 bases, there was a span of 9 bases. CDR1 and CDR2 from the germline V gene are SGHRS and YFSETQ. The CDR3 reads CASSTDSSGNTIYF. The CDR3 bases are TGCGCCAGCAGTACAGACAGCTCTGGAAACACCATATATTTT.

The rearrangement uses TRBV5-1 and TRBJ2-3, with 9 positions matching TRBD1. This CDR3 contains 17 residues. The junction had 18 bases not matched to a gene; V was cut back by 4 bases and J by 9 bases. The germline CDR1 and CDR2 sequences are SGHRS and YFSETQ. CDR3 sequence: CASSPWGTGFGEGTQYF. The CDR3 DNA sequence: TGCGCCAGCAGCCCTTGGGGGACAGGGTTTGGAGAAGGGACGCAGTATTTT. The entire variable domain, with the rest obtained from reference TRBV5-1 and TRBJ2-3, is as follows: KAGVTQTPRYLIKTRGQQVTLSCSPISGHRSVSWYQQTPGQGLQFLFEYFSETQRNKGNFPGRFSGRQFSNSRSEMNVSTLELGDSALYLCASSPWGTGFGEGTQYFGPGTRLTVL.

This chain links TRBV2 with TRBJ1-4, with 8 bases lining up with TRBD1. This CDR3 spans 13 amino acids. Losses at the gene ends were 8 bases for V and 12 bases for J; bases not matched to a gene: 11. The germline CDR1 and CDR2 sequences are SNHLY and FYNNEI. The CDR3 nucleotides read TGTGCCAGCTCACAGGGGGTGGTTCCGCAACTGTTTTTT. Protein: CASSQGVVPQLFF.

The chain links TRBV19 to TRBJ1-5; tentative D call: TRBD1 (6 bases). Germline V gene sequence: CDR1 LNHDA, CDR2 SQIVND (reference sequence). The CDR3 is 15 residues long. The germline V and J ends were trimmed by 1 base and 4 bases, with 11 bases remaining between them. DNA of the CDR3: TGTGCCAGTAGTATAGGGCGACAGGAGAATCAGCCCCAGCATTTT. Translating it yields CASSIGRQENQPQHF.

This CDR3 is CASTRDSFYNEQFF. The DNA of the CDR3 is TGTGCCAGCACCCGGGACAGTTTCTACAATGAGCAGTTCTTC. The gene calls are TRBV28 and TRBJ2-1; 7 bases are a match to TRBD1. The germline V gene has CDR1 MDHEN and CDR2 SYDVKM. This CDR3 region has 14 residues. Trimming at V came to 7 bases and at J to 3 bases, leaving 6 bases not matched to a gene.

The chain employs TRBV6-5 and TRBJ2-3, with D possibly TRBD2 on 6 matching bases. Germline CDR1 and CDR2: MNHEY and SVGAGI. The CDR3 is made up of 14 amino acids. Trimming removed 5 bases from V and 1 base from J, with 10 bases in between. CDR3 DNA: TGTGCCAGCAGTCGGGACTGGGGCACAGATACGCAGTATTTT. Translating gives CASSRDWGTDTQYF.

This rearrangement joins TRBV7-9 to TRBJ2-7; D is possibly TRBD1 (5 bases). The CDR3 extends over 15 amino acids. Germline loops: CDR1 SEHNR, CDR2 FQNEAQ (reference sequence). Trimming removed 1 base from V and 3 bases from J, with 13 bases in between. The CDR3 spells CASSLDSQGFYEQYF. CDR3 bases: TGTGCCAGCAGCTTAGACTCCCAGGGTTTCTACGAGCAGTACTTC.

V gene TRBV5-3 combines with J gene TRBJ2-1; 11 bases agree with TRBD2. TRBV5-3 falls under the ORF class, with uncertain function. This CDR3 contains 15 residues. V was pared by 4 bases and J by 7 bases, with 7 bases of the junction left unmatched. CDR3 sequence: CARSPGLAGLNEQFF. The CDR3 DNA reads as TGTGCCAGAAGCCCTGGACTAGCGGGTCTGAATGAGCAGTTCTTC.

This clone has only a few counts. V and J are TRBV5-1 and TRBJ2-1; D is ambiguous. V was clipped by 0 bases and J by 1 base, with 5 bases between them. CDR1 and CDR2 (germline): SGHRS, YFSETQ. This CDR3 is 14 amino acids long. CDR3 nucleotides: TGCGCCAGCAGCTTGGAAGCTTCCTACAATGAGCAGTTCTTC. Translation gives CASSLEASYNEQFF.

As for this clone: One end of the junction fails to match germline, which may point to a read error. The chain couples TRBV28 to TRBJ2-7; tentatively, D is TRBD2 (6 bases). Germline CDR1 and CDR2: MDHEN and SYDVKM. The CDR3 contains 13 residues. The CDR3 coding sequence is TGTGCCAGCAGCCTATCGACAGCCTCGGGAGAATCCTTC. Protein product: CASSLSTASGESF. The full variable domain, its missing parts supplied by reference TRBV28 and TRBJ2-7, is DVKVTQSSRYLVKRTGEKVFLECVQDMDHENMFWYRQDPGLGLRLIYFSYDVKMKEKGDIPEGYSVSREKKERFSLILESASTNQTSMYLCASSLSTASGESFGPGTRLTVT.

The CDR3 reads CASSYDRASDTIYF. In nucleotides, the CDR3 is TGTGCCAGCAGTTACGACAGGGCCAGCGACACCATATATTTT. The chain links TRBV6-5 to TRBJ1-3; 7 bases are a match to TRBD1. The J segment lost 8 bases and the V segment lost 2 bases, leaving 6 bases of the junction unmatched. CDR3 length: 14 residues. Germline V gene data show CDR1 as MNHEY and CDR2 as SVGAGI.

The chain recombines TRBV7-9 with TRBJ1-2; 8 nucleotides match TRBD1. The V and J ends lost 7 bases and 10 bases, in that order; junction bases with no gene match: 11. The CDR3 is 13 residues long. Per germline, CDR1 SEHNR and CDR2 FQNEAQ (reference sequence). The CDR3 region has the DNA TGTGCCAGCAAAACCGGGACAGGAGCGACCTACACCTTC. It codes for CASKTGTGATYTF.

The chain recombines TRBV6-5 with TRBJ2-5, with 8 bases lining up with TRBD1. From germline, CDR1 is MNHEY and CDR2 SVGAGI. This CDR3 has 13 amino acids. V lost 9 bases, J lost 2 bases, and 5 bases stayed unmatched. The CDR3 nucleotides read TGTGCCAGTACGACAGGGGAACAAGAGACCCAGTACTTC. Translated, it gives CASTTGEQETQYF.

This clone was recorded a few times. The genes are TRBV27 and TRBJ1-5; a weak D match, TRBD1 (6 bases). V lost 6 bases, J lost 3 bases, and 12 bases lay in between. Germline V gene sequence: CDR1 MNHEY, CDR2 SMNVEV (reference sequence). The CDR3 spans 14 residues. CDR3 in DNA: TGTGCCAGCAGGACCGACAGGAACAATCAGCCCCAGCATTTT. Residues: CASRTDRNNQPQHF.

The chain combines TRBV7-2 with TRBJ2-7, with D perhaps TRBD1 (6 bases). CDR3 length: 17 residues. Looked up from germline, CDR1 is SGHTA and CDR2 is FQGNSA. Trimming took 4 bases from V and 0 from J, leaving 19 bases between them. CDR3 sequence: CASSSAGRGRGSYEQYF. The CDR3 DNA follows: TGTGCCAGCAGCTCCGCAGGGAGAGGCAGGGGCTCCTACGAGCAGTACTTC.